This entry concerns a single T cell receptor (beta chain). Its matching antigen is unknown. J lost 5 bases, V lost 6 bases, and 9 bases had no gene match. There are 15 residues in the CDR3. Germline V gene lookup returns CDR1 MNHEY and CDR2 SVGAGI. This specimen comes from a study of shared clonotypes between healthy human individuals. The study, taken as a whole, reports: Naive subsets, compared against memory subsets, generally had larger estimated richness values. Collection of samples was limited to blood; tissue repertoires likely differ.

Each sorted subset replicate got 200 ng genomic DNA, about 33,000 genomes. Sequencing was performed with immunoSEQ multiplex PCR; in TCRdb, only in-frame clones are kept and a portion is missing. The table lists about 2 million clones, about 95% of them singletons, with 0.13% in the top ten. The sequence was collected from a man aged 18 to 30 in good health. Specimen: naive CD4+ T cells sorted from blood. Subset reported: CD45RA+ positively selected. J is TRBJ2-7 and V is TRBV6-5; 11 nucleotides agree with TRBD1. The CDR3 here is CASRESDRGLDEQYF. Here the CDR3 DNA reads TGTGCCAGCAGGGAATCGGACAGGGGGCTCGACGAGCAGTACTTC.